This T cell receptor (beta chain) was recorded in a study of molecular identifiers for immune sequencing clone quantification. There are a few counts of this clonotype. The antigen is not known. Whole-study results and caveats: Spiked Jurkat TCR RNA equal to one cell could reportedly be picked out among some 1 million naive cells. Clone sizes that are highly expanded could be underestimated when identical TCR molecules share a barcode.

Previously described methods and listed TCR primers were used for bulk TCR libraries. Each CDR3 protein is one row after TCRdb ran MiXCR on the PCR reads. This sample yields approximately 320,000 distinct CDR3 sequences, of which 24% are seen a single time; around 0.76% belongs to the top ten. In the sort, naive CD8 T cells were defined as CD8+CD4-CCR7+CD45RA+. CDR1 PRHDT and CDR2 FYEKMQ come from the germline V gene (reference sequence). CDR3 size: 17 residues. Deletions cut 6 bases from V and 1 base from J, with 18 bases between. This receptor was identified in a human donor in good health. Some libraries in this study had Jurkat cell RNA spiked in. This chain uses TRBV13 with TRBJ2-2, with D maybe TRBD1 (6 bases). Sequencing was performed on naive CD8+ T cells from blood, with Jurkat cell RNA spiked in. Subset given: FACS-sorted CD8+CD4-CCR7+CD45RA+ naive T cells. CDR3 protein: CASSITTGHQNTGELFF. CDR3 in DNA: TGTGCCAGCAGTATAACAACGGGACATCAGAACACCGGGGAGCTGTTTTTT. The whole variable domain, remainder taken from reference TRBV13 and TRBJ2-2, is AAGVIQSPRHLIKEKRETATLKCYPIPRHDTVYWYQQGPGQDPQFLISFYEKMQSDKGSIPDRFSAQQFSDYHSELNMSSLELGDSALYFCASSITTGHQNTGELFFGEGSRLTVL.